This T cell receptor (beta chain) appears in the sequencing data of a study of cytomegalovirus exposure and HLA in healthy donors. Study summary: About 200 million T cells yielded over 90 million unique TCR beta sequences in earlier analysis.

Regarding the study as a whole: In terms of immune exposure information, only CMV serostatus was available. According to the study, roughly 160 TCR beta chains were cytomegalovirus-associated.

With 60 Vbeta and 13 Jbeta primers, the PCR was carried out. Only in-frame clones appear in the TCRdb table, and some are missing; sequencing was by immunoSEQ multiplex PCR. The data hold about 98,000 clones, with under 85% observed a single time. Concerning this clone itself: What it binds is unknown.

The TCR originated in a man aged 18 to 29 in good health and CMV-seropositive. Specimen: PBMCs.

CDR3: CASSFGTYHTYEQYF. CDR3 nucleotides: TGCGCCAGCAGCTTCGGGACATACCACACCTACGAGCAGTACTTC. The chain has TRBV5-1 and TRBJ2-7, with TRBD1 as a possible D gene (6 bases). Germline CDR1 is SGHRS and CDR2 is YFSETQ. The CDR3 consists of 15 residues. V lost 2 bases, J lost 2 bases, and 14 bases lay in between.